These 6 T cell receptor beta chains were sequenced from one sample in a study of shared clonotypes between healthy human individuals. Generated by immunoSEQ multiplex PCR, the TCRdb table keeps only in-frame clones and is missing some. The sample holds 1.5 million to 2.5 million clones, about 95% seen once. The naive CD8 population came from CD45RO-negative cells selected for CCR7, without terminally differentiated effector memory CD45RA+ cells. Sequences were obtained from naive CD8+ T cells sorted from blood. All receptors derive from a man aged 18 to 35 in good health.

This clone was observed once. This chain links TRBV28 with TRBJ2-1, with D unresolved. There are 14 residues in the CDR3. In germline, CDR1 is MDHEN, CDR2 SYDVKM. V was clipped by 6 bases and J by 5 bases, with 14 bases between them. CDR3 in DNA: TGTGCCAGCAGCCAACGTCGGTTCGACAATGAGCAGTTCTTC. Its protein product is CASSQRRFDNEQFF. The full variable domain, in which reference TRBV28 and TRBJ2-1 provide the parts outside the CDR3, is DVKVTQSSRYLVKRTGEKVFLECVQDMDHENMFWYRQDPGLGLRLIYFSYDVKMKEKGDIPEGYSVSREKKERFSLILESASTNQTSMYLCASSQRRFDNEQFFGPGTRLTVL.

In its sample, this clone was seen once. The chain links TRBV7-9 to TRBJ1-1; possible D gene TRBD1, 6 bases. Trimming pared 5 bases from V and 0 bases from J, leaving 13 bases between. This CDR3 has 15 residues. The germline V gene encodes CDR1 SEHNR and CDR2 FQNEAQ (reference sequence). Written as DNA, the CDR3 is TGTGCCAGCAGCGATTTACAGGGTTTGAACACTGAAGCTTTCTTT. It encodes CASSDLQGLNTEAFF.

The V call is TRBV2, the J call TRBJ2-6; D gene uncertain. The germline V and J ends were trimmed by 4 bases and 0 bases, with 10 bases remaining between them. CDR1 and CDR2 (germline): SNHLY, FYNNEI. There are 16 residues in the CDR3. CDR3 residues: CASSANVDSGANVLTF. In nucleotides, the CDR3 is TGTGCCAGCAGTGCCAACGTCGACTCTGGGGCCAACGTCCTGACTTTC. Full variable domain (remainder filled in from reference TRBV2 and TRBJ2-6): EPEVTQTPSHQVTQMGQEVILRCVPISNHLYFYWYRQILGQKVEFLVSFYNNEISEKSEIFDDQFSVERPDGSNFTLKIRSTKLEDSAMYFCASSANVDSGANVLTFGAGSRLTVL.

Comments on this clone: Other DNA sequences in the same sample also yield this CDR3. This chain links TRBV9 with TRBJ1-3; no reliable D call. This CDR3 spans 15 amino acids. Trimming left V 0 bases short and J 0 bases short, with 7 bases between. Looked up from germline, CDR1 is SGDLS and CDR2 is YYNGEE. The CDR3 here is CASSVDPSSGNTIYF. The CDR3 nucleotides read TGTGCCAGCAGCGTAGACCCCTCCTCTGGAAACACCATATATTTT.

The table lists this clone with a count of one. This CDR3 is also generated by other DNA sequences in the sample. The chain couples TRBV5-1 to TRBJ2-7, with 7 bases aligning to TRBD1. The CDR3 runs to 12 residues. The trim removed 4 bases at V and 5 bases at J, leaving 3 bases unmatched. From germline, CDR1 is SGHRS and CDR2 YFSETQ. The CDR3 region is CASSPTGDEQYF. CDR3 bases: TGCGCCAGCAGCCCTACAGGGGACGAGCAGTACTTC.

This sequence joins TRBV9 and TRBJ2-2, with a weak D call TRBD2 (6 bases). CDR1 SGDLS and CDR2 YYNGEE come from the germline V gene. This CDR3 spans 15 amino acids. Trimming took off 4 bases at V and 4 bases at J, with 14 bases between the two ends. The CDR3 here is CASSYDGLITGELFF. The DNA of the CDR3 is TGTGCCAGCAGCTACGACGGACTAATCACCGGGGAGCTGTTTTTT. The variable domain in full, with the rest retrieved from reference TRBV9 and TRBJ2-2, is DSGVTQTPKHLITATGQRVTLRCSPRSGDLSVYWYQQSLDQGLQFLIQYYNGEERAKGNILERFSAQQFPDLHSELNLSSLELGDSALYFCASSYDGLITGELFFGEGSRLTVL.